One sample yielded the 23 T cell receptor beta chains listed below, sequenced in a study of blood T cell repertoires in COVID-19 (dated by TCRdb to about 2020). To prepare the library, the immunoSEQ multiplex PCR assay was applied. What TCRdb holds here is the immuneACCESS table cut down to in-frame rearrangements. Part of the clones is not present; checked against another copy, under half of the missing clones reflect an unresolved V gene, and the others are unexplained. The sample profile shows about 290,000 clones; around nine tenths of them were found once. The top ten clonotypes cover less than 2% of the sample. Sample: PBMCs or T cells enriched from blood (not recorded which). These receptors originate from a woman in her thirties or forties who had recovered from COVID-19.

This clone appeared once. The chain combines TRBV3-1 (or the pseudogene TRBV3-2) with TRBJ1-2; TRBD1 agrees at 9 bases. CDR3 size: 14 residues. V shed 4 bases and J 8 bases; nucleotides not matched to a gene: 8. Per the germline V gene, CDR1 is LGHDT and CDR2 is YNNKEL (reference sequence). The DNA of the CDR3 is TGTGCCAGCAGCCTACCGGGACAGGGCGGAGGCTACACCTTC. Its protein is CASSLPGQGGGYTF.

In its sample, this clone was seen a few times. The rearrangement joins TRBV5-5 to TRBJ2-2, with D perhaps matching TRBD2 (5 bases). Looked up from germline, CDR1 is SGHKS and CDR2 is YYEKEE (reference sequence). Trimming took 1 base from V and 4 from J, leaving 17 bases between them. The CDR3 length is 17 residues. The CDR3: CASSLQQRLPGTGELFF. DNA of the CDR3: TGTGCCAGCAGCTTGCAACAGCGGCTTCCGGGCACCGGGGAGCTGTTTTTT.

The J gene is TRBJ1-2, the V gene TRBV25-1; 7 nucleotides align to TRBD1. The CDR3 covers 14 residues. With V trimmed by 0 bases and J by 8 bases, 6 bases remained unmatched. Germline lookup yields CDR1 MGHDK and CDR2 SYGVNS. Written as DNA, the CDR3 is TGTGCCAGCAGTGAATACGGGACAGCCCGGGGCTACACCTTC. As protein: CASSEYGTARGYTF.

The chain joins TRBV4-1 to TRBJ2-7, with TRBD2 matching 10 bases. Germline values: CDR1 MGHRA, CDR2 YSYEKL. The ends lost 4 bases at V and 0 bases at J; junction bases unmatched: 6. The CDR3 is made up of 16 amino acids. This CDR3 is CASSRGLADNSYEQYF. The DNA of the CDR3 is TGCGCCAGCAGCCGCGGACTAGCGGACAACTCCTACGAGCAGTACTTC.

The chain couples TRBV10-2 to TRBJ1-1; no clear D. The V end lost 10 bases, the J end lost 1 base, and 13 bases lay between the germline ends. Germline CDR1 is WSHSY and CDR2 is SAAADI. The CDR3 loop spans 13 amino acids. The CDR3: CATDQAGNTEAFF. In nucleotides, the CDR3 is TGCGCCACCGACCAGGCAGGGAACACTGAAGCTTTCTTT.

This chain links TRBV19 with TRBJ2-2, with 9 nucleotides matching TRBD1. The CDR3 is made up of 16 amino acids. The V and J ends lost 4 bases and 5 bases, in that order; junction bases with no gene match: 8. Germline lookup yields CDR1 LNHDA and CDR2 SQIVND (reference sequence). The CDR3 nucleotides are TGTGCCAGTAGTAGGGGACAGGGTCTTCGAACCGGGGAGCTGTTTTTT. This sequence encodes CASSRGQGLRTGELFF.

DNA for the CDR3: TGCAGCGTTTATAGCGGGGCTACCGGGGAGCTGTTTTTT. It encodes CSVYSGATGELFF. This chain uses TRBV29-1 with TRBJ2-2; 8 bases map to TRBD2. Germline V CDR1 and CDR2: SQVTM, ANQGSEA. J lost 5 bases, V lost 5 bases, and 4 bases had no gene match. The CDR3 consists of 13 residues.

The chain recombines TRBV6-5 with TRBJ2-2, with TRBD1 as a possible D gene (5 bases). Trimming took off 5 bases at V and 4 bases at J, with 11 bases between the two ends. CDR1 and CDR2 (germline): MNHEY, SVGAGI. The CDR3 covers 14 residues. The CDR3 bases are TGTGCCAGCAGTCGCGGACAAATCACCGGGGAGCTGTTTTTT. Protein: CASSRGQITGELFF.

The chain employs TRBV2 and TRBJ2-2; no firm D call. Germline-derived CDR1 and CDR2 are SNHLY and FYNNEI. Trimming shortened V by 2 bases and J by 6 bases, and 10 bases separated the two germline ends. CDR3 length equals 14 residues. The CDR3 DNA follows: TGTGCCAGCAGTGAAACTCGGGTTCCCGGGGAGCTGTTTTTT. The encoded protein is CASSETRVPGELFF.

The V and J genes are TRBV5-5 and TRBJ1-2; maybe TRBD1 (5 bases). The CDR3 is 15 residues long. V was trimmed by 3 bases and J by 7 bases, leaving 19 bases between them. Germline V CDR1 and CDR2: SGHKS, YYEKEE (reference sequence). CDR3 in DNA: TGTGCCAGCAGCTCTGGAGGGGCGGAGTCTGGTGGCTACACCTTC. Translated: CASSSGGAESGGYTF. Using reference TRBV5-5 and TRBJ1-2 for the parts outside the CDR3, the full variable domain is DAGVTQSPTHLIKTRGQQVTLRCSPISGHKSVSWYQQVLGQGPQFIFQYYEKEERGRGNFPDRFSARQFPNYSSELNVNALLLGDSALYLCASSSGGAESGGYTFGSGTRLTVV.

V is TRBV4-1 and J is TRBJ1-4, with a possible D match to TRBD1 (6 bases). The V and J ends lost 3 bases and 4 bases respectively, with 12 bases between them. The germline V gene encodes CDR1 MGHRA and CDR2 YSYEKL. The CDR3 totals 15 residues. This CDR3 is CASSHLGQLNEKLFF. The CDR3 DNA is TGCGCCAGCAGCCACTTAGGACAGCTTAATGAAAAACTGTTTTTT.

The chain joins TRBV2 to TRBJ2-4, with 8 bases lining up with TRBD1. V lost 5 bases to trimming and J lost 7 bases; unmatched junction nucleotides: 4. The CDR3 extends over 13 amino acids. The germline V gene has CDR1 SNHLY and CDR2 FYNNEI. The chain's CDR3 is CASSRGQGNIQYF. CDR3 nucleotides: TGTGCCAGCAGTAGAGGACAGGGTAACATTCAGTACTTC.

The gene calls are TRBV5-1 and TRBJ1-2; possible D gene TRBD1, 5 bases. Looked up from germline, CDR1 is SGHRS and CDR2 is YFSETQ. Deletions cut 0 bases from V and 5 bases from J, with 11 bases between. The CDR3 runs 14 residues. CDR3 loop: CASSLGQEGYGYTF. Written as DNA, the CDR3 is TGCGCCAGCAGCTTGGGCCAGGAGGGGTATGGCTACACCTTC.

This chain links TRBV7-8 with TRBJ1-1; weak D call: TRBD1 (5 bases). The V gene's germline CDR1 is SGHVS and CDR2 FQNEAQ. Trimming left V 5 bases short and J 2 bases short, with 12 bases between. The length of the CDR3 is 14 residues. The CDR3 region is CASSPQVINTEAFF. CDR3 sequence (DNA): TGTGCCAGCAGCCCACAGGTTATTAACACTGAAGCTTTCTTT.

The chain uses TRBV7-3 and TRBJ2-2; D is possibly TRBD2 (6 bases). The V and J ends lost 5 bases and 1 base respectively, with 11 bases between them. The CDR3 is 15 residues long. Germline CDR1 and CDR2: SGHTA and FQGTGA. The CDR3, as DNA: TGTGCCAGCAGCCGGGACTTAGAGAACACCGGGGAGCTGTTTTTT. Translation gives CASSRDLENTGELFF.

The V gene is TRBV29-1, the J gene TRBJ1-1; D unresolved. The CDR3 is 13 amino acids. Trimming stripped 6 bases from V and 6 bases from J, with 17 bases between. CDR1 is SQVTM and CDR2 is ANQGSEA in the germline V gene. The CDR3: CSVNVQVNAEAFF. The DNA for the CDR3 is TGCAGCGTGAATGTCCAGGTCAATGCTGAAGCTTTCTTT.

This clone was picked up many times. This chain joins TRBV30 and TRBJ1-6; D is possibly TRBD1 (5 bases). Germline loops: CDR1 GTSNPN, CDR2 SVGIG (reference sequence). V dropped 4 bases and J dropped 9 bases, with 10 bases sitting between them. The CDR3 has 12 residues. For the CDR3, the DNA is TGTGCCTGGAATCAGGGCTTTTCACCCCTCCACTTT. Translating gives CAWNQGFSPLHF.

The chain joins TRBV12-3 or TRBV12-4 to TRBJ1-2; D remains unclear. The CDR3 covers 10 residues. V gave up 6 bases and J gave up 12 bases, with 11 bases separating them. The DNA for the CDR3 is TGTGCCAGCAGCCGTCGCGGTCACACCTTC. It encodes CASSRRGHTF.

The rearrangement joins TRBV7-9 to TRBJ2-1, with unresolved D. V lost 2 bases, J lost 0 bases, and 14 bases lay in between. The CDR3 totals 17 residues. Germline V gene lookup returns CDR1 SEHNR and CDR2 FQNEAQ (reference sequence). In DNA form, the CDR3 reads TGTGCCAGCAGCTTAACCCTTGCGCTGAGCTCCTACAATGAGCAGTTCTTC. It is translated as CASSLTLALSSYNEQFF.

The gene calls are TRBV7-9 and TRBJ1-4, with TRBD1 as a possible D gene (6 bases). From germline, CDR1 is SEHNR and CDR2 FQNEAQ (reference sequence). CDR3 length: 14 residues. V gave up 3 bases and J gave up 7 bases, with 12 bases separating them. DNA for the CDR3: TGTGCCAGCAGCTTCCCACAGGGTCTTGAAAAACTGTTTTTT. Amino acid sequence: CASSFPQGLEKLFF.

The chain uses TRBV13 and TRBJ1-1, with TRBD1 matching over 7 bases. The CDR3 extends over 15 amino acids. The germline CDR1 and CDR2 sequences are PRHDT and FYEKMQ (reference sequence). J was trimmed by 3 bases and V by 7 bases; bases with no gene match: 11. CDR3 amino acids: CASTSRGTVHTEAFF. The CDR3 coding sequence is TGTGCCAGCACATCCAGGGGGACGGTCCACACTGAAGCTTTCTTT.

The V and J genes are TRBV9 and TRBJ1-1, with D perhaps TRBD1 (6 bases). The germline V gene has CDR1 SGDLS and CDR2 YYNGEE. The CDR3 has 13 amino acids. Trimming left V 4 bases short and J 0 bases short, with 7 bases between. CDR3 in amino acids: CASSRTVNTEAFF. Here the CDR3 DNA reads TGTGCCAGCAGCAGGACAGTGAACACTGAAGCTTTCTTT.

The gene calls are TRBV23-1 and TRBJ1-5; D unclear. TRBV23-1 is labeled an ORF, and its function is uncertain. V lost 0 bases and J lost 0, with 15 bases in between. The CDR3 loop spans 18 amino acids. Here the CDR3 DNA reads TGCGCCAGCAGTCAATCGGAAAATGACACGATTAGCAATCAGCCCCAGCATTTT. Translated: CASSQSENDTISNQPQHF.